The clone carrying this T cell receptor beta chain has more than one count but fewer than ten. The antigen is undetermined. A fixed DNA input of 300 to 350 ng was used per bulk PBMC sample. Produced via immunoSEQ multiplex PCR; TCRdb's table is partial and in-frame only. The sample shows about 8,600 clones, about 85% of them seen only once. The sample is drawn from a study of blood T cell dynamics during melanoma immunotherapy. Study-level results: Disease-control patients' PBMC repertoires became either more clonal or more diverse at W3.

Sample time point: week 3, after first cycle of checkpoint inhibitor. Samples come from before therapy and from week 3 after the first blockade cycle. No patient had earlier systemic cancer treatment, concurrent immunosuppressants, or another active cancer. This sample comprised blood, obtained from a patient treated with checkpoint blockade. This clonotype was obtained from a human donor with melanoma.

CDR3: CASSQGQGGDYGYTF. Here the CDR3 DNA reads TGCGCCAGCAGCCAAGGACAGGGTGGAGACTATGGCTACACCTTC. The V call is TRBV4-1, the J call TRBJ1-2; TRBD1 aligns across 7 bases. Trimming removed 1 base from V and 3 bases from J; junction bases left unmatched: 5. This CDR3 comprises 15 residues. CDR1 and CDR2 (germline): MGHRA, YSYEKL.